A selection of T cell receptor beta chains follows, all from one sample in a study of cytomegalovirus exposure and HLA in healthy donors. The protocol was immunoSEQ multiplex PCR, while the TCRdb copy is restricted to in-frame clones and leaves out a portion. The sample yields some 110,000 clones, 78% seen once. Sequencing was done on a sample of PBMCs. These TCRs come from a man aged 25 to 45 in good health and CMV-seronegative. CDR3s include the opening cysteine and the closing phenylalanine or tryptophan. Fields, in order: V gene, J gene, clone size, D gene, CDR3 DNA, CDR3 protein. A D gene is named only where the DNA matches it firmly. Clone size appears in some rows only: once, few, many, or a class for an expanded clone.

TRBV25-1	TRBJ2-7	NA	TRBD1	TGTGCCAGCAGCGGAGGCGGGACAGGGCCTCGCGAGCAGTACTTC	CASSGGGTGPREQYF
TRBV27	TRBJ2-1	once	TRBD2	TGTGCCAGCAGTCGACTAGCGTACAATGAGCAGTTCTTC	CASSRLAYNEQFF
TRBV4-3	TRBJ2-3	once	TRBD2	TGCGCCAGCAGCCAAGATGCCAGGACTAGCGGGGGGAGCACAGATACGCAGTATTTT	CASSQDARTSGGSTDTQYF
TRBV29-1	TRBJ1-1	NA	NA	TGCAGCGCAGGGGCCGCGAACACTGAAGCTTTCTTT	CSAGAANTEAFF
TRBV9	TRBJ2-2	NA	NA	TGTGCCAGCAAAGGGGGGGCCAACACCGGGGAGCTGTTTTTT	CASKGGANTGELFF
TRBV19	TRBJ2-7	NA	TRBD1	TGTGCCAGTAGTTGGACAGGGGGGTACGAGCAGTACTTC	CASSWTGGYEQYF
TRBV9	TRBJ1-4	NA	NA	TGTGCCAGCAGCGTCGCGGGCAACCCCGAAAAACTGTTTTTT	CASSVAGNPEKLFF
TRBV25-1	TRBJ2-2	NA	TRBD2	TGTGCCAGCAGTAGAGCCGGGACTAGCGCCGGGGAGCTGTTTTTT	CASSRAGTSAGELFF
TRBV5-4	TRBJ2-7	NA	NA	TGTGCCAGCACCGCTTGGGGGAGGCCCCACGGGACGGAGTACTTC	CASTAWGRPHGTEYF
TRBV7-2	TRBJ2-1	few	TRBD1	TGTGCCAGCAGCGCCGGACAGGGCCCCTACAATGAGCAGTTCTTC	CASSAGQGPYNEQFF
TRBV7-9	TRBJ1-1	NA	TRBD1	TGTGCCAGCAGCTTAGCTGGGACAGGGGACACTGAAGCTTTCTTT	CASSLAGTGDTEAFF
TRBV6-5	TRBJ2-4	NA	TRBD1	TGTGCCAGCAGCCGGGACAGGTCCCACATTCAGTACTTC	CASSRDRSHIQYF
TRBV7-8	TRBJ1-5	NA	TRBD1	TGTGCCAGCAGCGCAACGACAGGGAGTTATCAGCCCCAGCATTTT	CASSATTGSYQPQHF
TRBV9	TRBJ1-5	NA	TRBD1	TGTGCCAGCAGCGGTCCGGGACAGGGCAATCAGCCCCAGCATTTT	CASSGPGQGNQPQHF
TRBV15	TRBJ1-1	NA	TRBD1	TGTGCCACCAGTAAACAGGGGGCAAGGCGGACACTGGGAGCTTTCTTT	CATSKQGARRTLGAFF
TRBV4-3	TRBJ2-1	NA	NA	TGCGCCAGCAGCCACGTCGGTTGGGCAAGCTCCTACAATGAGCAGTTCTTC	CASSHVGWASSYNEQFF
TRBV10-2	TRBJ2-2	NA	TRBD1	TGCGCCAGCAGGGGGACAGGCGTGAACACCGGGGAGCTGTTTTTT	CASRGTGVNTGELFF
TRBV6-5	TRBJ1-2	NA	NA	TGTGCCAGCAGTTCCCCCACCCAGGGAAACTATGGCTACACCTTC	CASSSPTQGNYGYTF
TRBV28	TRBJ2-5	NA	NA	TGTGCCAGCATCCCCCCAGCTAGTTCCCATCCCCAAGAGACCCAGTACTTC	CASIPPASSHPQETQYF
TRBV27	TRBJ2-7	few	NA	TGTGCCAGCAGTTTAAGAAGGGCAGGGGAAGAGCAGTACTTC	CASSLRRAGEEQYF
TRBV15	TRBJ2-1	few	NA	TGTGCCACCAGCAGAGATTTGGGAGAAGGACAGTTCTTC	CATSRDLGEGQFF
TRBV10-1	TRBJ1-4	NA	NA	TGCGCCAGCAGTCCGAGTCCGACAGATTCTAATGAAAAACTGTTTTTT	CASSPSPTDSNEKLFF
TRBV7-8	TRBJ2-7	few	NA	TGTGCCAGCAGCGAAGGGCCTTGGGTGCGGGTTGACTCCTACGAGCAGTACTTC	CASSEGPWVRVDSYEQYF
TRBV10-1	TRBJ2-3	NA	TRBD2	TGCGCCAGCAGTGCCGAGGCGGGGGGCACAGATACGCAGTATTTT	CASSAEAGGTDTQYF